Listed here are 20 T cell receptor beta chains from one sample, sequenced in a study of shared clonotypes between healthy human individuals. The method was immunoSEQ multiplex PCR; TCRdb's version includes in-frame clones alone and lacks a portion of them. The repertoire holds about 2.5 million clones, with around 92% as singletons. The sample comprised naive CD4+ T cells from PBMCs. Noted subset: CD45RA+ positively selected. The receptor source for this set is a man younger than 35 in good health. Some clones in this sample may be carry-over from other donors' samples.

Concerning this clone itself: The same CDR3 arises from other DNA sequences in this sample as well. The chain employs TRBV28 and TRBJ2-7, with unresolved D. The CDR3 runs 12 residues. The V end lost 1 base, the J end lost 4 bases, and 5 bases lay between the germline ends. Germline V gene lookup returns CDR1 MDHEN and CDR2 SYDVKM. The CDR3, as DNA: TGTGCCAGCAGTTTATCCAGATACGAGCAGTACTTC. Translation: CASSLSRYEQYF.

This clone was detected only once. The J gene is TRBJ2-7, the V gene TRBV6-6; no definite D call. V was shortened by 3 bases and J by 0 bases, with 12 bases between the two germline ends. The CDR3 is 15 amino acids. The V gene's germline CDR1 is MNHNY and CDR2 SVGAGI (reference sequence). CDR3 nucleotides: TGTGCCAGCAGTTATAGTAGCCCGGGCTCCTACGAGCAGTACTTC. Translating gives CASSYSSPGSYEQYF.

V usage is TRBV28 and J usage is TRBJ2-7; the match to TRBD2 covers 8 bases. CDR1 and CDR2 from the germline V gene are MDHEN and SYDVKM. V lost 4 bases and J lost 0; bases outside the gene matches: 8. The CDR3 length is 16 residues. In nucleotides, the CDR3 is TGTGCCAGCAGTTCAATGGGACTAGGAAGCTCCTACGAGCAGTACTTC. Its protein is CASSSMGLGSSYEQYF. The full variable domain, in which reference TRBV28 and TRBJ2-7 provide the parts outside the CDR3, is DVKVTQSSRYLVKRTGEKVFLECVQDMDHENMFWYRQDPGLGLRLIYFSYDVKMKEKGDIPEGYSVSREKKERFSLILESASTNQTSMYLCASSSMGLGSSYEQYFGPGTRLTVT.

This rearrangement joins TRBV6-5 to TRBJ1-1; the D is unclear. Trimming stripped 6 bases from V and 1 base from J, with 12 bases between. CDR1 and CDR2 (germline): MNHEY, SVGAGI. The CDR3 covers 14 residues. CDR3 nucleotides: TGTGCCAGCAGCCCCTACAGAAAGAACACTGAAGCTTTCTTT. Amino acids: CASSPYRKNTEAFF.

V is TRBV5-6 and J is TRBJ2-7; 7 bases match TRBD1. CDR1 is SGHDT and CDR2 is YYEEEE in the germline V gene. Trimming took 0 bases from V and 3 from J; bases not matched to a gene: 3. The CDR3 is 14 amino acids. This CDR3 is CASSLGGQVYEQYF. The CDR3 nucleotides are TGTGCCAGCAGCTTGGGTGGACAGGTCTACGAGCAGTACTTC.

The chain uses TRBV29-1 and TRBJ1-4; D is uncertain. Germline-derived CDR1 and CDR2 are SQVTM and ANQGSEA. The germline V and J ends were trimmed by 1 base and 0 bases, with 0 bases remaining between them. This CDR3 is 12 amino acids long. In nucleotides, the CDR3 is TGCAGCGTTGAAGCAACTAATGAAAAACTGTTTTTT. Amino acid sequence: CSVEATNEKLFF.

The J gene is TRBJ2-7, the V gene TRBV7-3; 7 positions match TRBD1. Germline V gene lookup returns CDR1 SGHTA and CDR2 FQGTGA. This CDR3 has 15 residues. Trimming cost V 5 bases and J 5 bases; bases outside gene matches: 12. CDR3 in DNA: TGTGCCAGCAGCCCCCAGACAGGGCGCGACCACGAGCAGTACTTC. This codes for CASSPQTGRDHEQYF. The full variable domain, with the rest looked up from reference TRBV7-3 and TRBJ2-7, is GAGVSQTPSNKVTEKGKYVELRCDPISGHTALYWYRQSLGQGPEFLIYFQGTGAADDSGLPNDRFFAVRPEGSVSTLKIQRTERGDSAVYLCASSPQTGRDHEQYFGPGTRLTVT.

This chain uses TRBV7-2 with TRBJ1-2; TRBD1 matches at 7 bases. After removal of 4 bases from V and 8 bases from J, the junction contained 10 bases not matched to a gene. The CDR3 is 14 residues long. Germline assignment: CDR1 SGHTA and CDR2 FQGNSA. The CDR3 coding sequence is TGTGCCAGCAGCTACGACAGGGAGAGTGGAGGCTACACCTTC. Its protein product is CASSYDRESGGYTF. Based on the CDR3 plus reference TRBV7-2 and TRBJ1-2, the full variable domain is GAGVSQSPSNKVTEKGKDVELRCDPISGHTALYWYRQSLGQGLEFLIYFQGNSAPDKSGLPSDRFSAERTGGSVSTLTIQRTQQEDSAVYLCASSYDRESGGYTFGSGTRLTVV.

Worth noting for this clone: This sample includes further DNA sequences coding for the same CDR3. The chain joins TRBV19 to TRBJ1-5; D may be TRBD1 (5 bases). The CDR3 is 15 amino acids. The germline CDR1 and CDR2 sequences are LNHDA and SQIVND (reference sequence). Trimming pared 1 base from V and 2 bases from J, leaving 9 bases between. The CDR3 DNA sequence: TGTGCCAGTAGTATAGGCAGGGAAGGCAATCAGCCCCAGCATTTT. This sequence encodes CASSIGREGNQPQHF.

The gene calls are TRBV4-3 and TRBJ2-2, with 7 bases lining up with TRBD2. This CDR3 is 17 amino acids long. Germline V lookup: CDR1 LGHNA, CDR2 YSLEER. Trimming cost V 1 base and J 2 bases; bases outside gene matches: 7. The CDR3 DNA reads TGCGCCAGCAGCCAAGGGGCCCTAGCGGATAACACCGGGGAGCTGTTTTTT. Its translation is CASSQGALADNTGELFF.

With respect to this clone: The sample contains more than one DNA sequence encoding this CDR3. This sequence joins TRBV28 and TRBJ1-4, with a tentative D call TRBD1 (5 bases). CDR3 length: 14 residues. Germline values: CDR1 MDHEN, CDR2 SYDVKM. V was clipped by 6 bases and J by 4 bases, with 12 bases between them. The CDR3 DNA is TGTGCCAGCAGCCCGGGACGACTTAATGAAAAACTGTTTTTT. Translated, it gives CASSPGRLNEKLFF.

The chain couples TRBV7-6 to TRBJ2-3, with D unclear. The CDR3 totals 14 residues. V was clipped by 7 bases and J by 0 bases, with 11 bases between them. Germline CDR1 and CDR2: SGHVS and FNYEAQ. The CDR3 DNA is TGTGCCAGCAATCCGACGGTCAGCACAGATACGCAGTATTTT. Its protein is CASNPTVSTDTQYF.

The chain links TRBV5-8 to TRBJ2-2; D remains unclear. The CDR3 spans 16 residues. V dropped 1 base and J dropped 0 bases, with 10 bases sitting between them. CDR1 SGHTS and CDR2 YDEGEE come from the germline V gene. The CDR3 bases are TGTGCCAGCAGCTTGAGGAGACCTTCGAACACCGGGGAGCTGTTTTTT. Translating it yields CASSLRRPSNTGELFF.

In its sample, this clone was seen once. The sample holds other DNA sequences that translate to the same CDR3. The chain is built from TRBV5-4 and TRBJ2-5; the D gene is possibly TRBD1 (6 bases). In germline, CDR1 is SGHNT, CDR2 YYREEE (reference sequence). Trimming stripped 4 bases from V and 1 base from J, with 8 bases between. The CDR3 totals 13 residues. This CDR3 reads CASSRTVQETQYF. CDR3 in DNA: TGTGCCAGCAGCCGGACAGTCCAAGAGACCCAGTACTTC.

The V and J genes are TRBV28 and TRBJ2-7, with TRBD2 as a possible D gene (6 bases). Per the germline V gene, CDR1 is MDHEN and CDR2 is SYDVKM. Deletions cut 6 bases from V and 0 bases from J, with 18 bases between. This CDR3 spans 16 amino acids. The CDR3 DNA reads as TGTGCCAGCAGACCAAGCGGGCAGGGCATCTCCTACGAGCAGTACTTC. Translation: CASRPSGQGISYEQYF.

The genes are TRBV13 and TRBJ1-1, with a weak D call TRBD1 (6 bases). V gave up 3 bases and J gave up 5 bases, with 13 bases separating them. Germline V CDR1 and CDR2: PRHDT, FYEKMQ (reference sequence). This CDR3 has 14 residues. CDR3 in DNA: TGTGCCAGCAGCTTGCCAGGGGTCCAAACTGAAGCTTTCTTT. This translates into CASSLPGVQTEAFF.

This chain links TRBV19 with TRBJ2-2, with 7 nucleotides matching TRBD2. The germline V gene encodes CDR1 LNHDA and CDR2 SQIVND (reference sequence). V was clipped by 3 bases and J by 4 bases; unmatched bases: 5. The CDR3 is 15 residues long. CDR3 in DNA: TGTGCCAGTAGTATGAAGAGGGAGGGCACCGGGGAGCTGTTTTTT. Its protein product is CASSMKREGTGELFF.

The chain links TRBV6-5 to TRBJ2-4; no reliable D call. The CDR3 runs 15 residues. CDR1 is MNHEY and CDR2 is SVGAGI in the germline V gene. The V end lost 6 bases, the J end lost 1 base, and 13 bases lay between the germline ends. CDR3 region: CASSPGLGAKNIQYF. The CDR3 bases are TGTGCCAGCAGCCCCGGCTTGGGGGCCAAAAACATTCAGTACTTC.

J is TRBJ2-4 and V is TRBV5-1; D is unresolved. The V end lost 1 base, the J end lost 0 bases, and 17 bases lay between the germline ends. The CDR3 covers 18 residues. Germline V gene lookup returns CDR1 SGHRS and CDR2 YFSETQ. This CDR3 is CASSLRVRDDIAKNIQYF. The CDR3, as DNA: TGCGCCAGCAGCTTGAGGGTCAGAGACGATATAGCCAAAAACATTCAGTACTTC.

The chain employs TRBV5-1 and TRBJ1-2, with TRBD1 matching 7 bases. CDR1 is SGHRS, CDR2 YFSETQ, per germline. The V and J ends lost 3 bases and 5 bases, in that order; junction bases with no gene match: 10. This CDR3 comprises 15 residues. In DNA, the CDR3 is TGCGCCAGCAGCTCGACCCCGGGACAGATTTATGGCTACACCTTC. Translating it yields CASSSTPGQIYGYTF.